These 20 T cell receptor beta chains were sequenced from one sample in a study of chemoradiotherapy in HPV16-positive cancers. Clones were read by immunoSEQ multiplex PCR, and TCRdb kept only the in-frame ones, dropping some. The sample has about 21,000 clones; around 87% are singletons. Sequencing was performed on blood, taken from a patient who underwent chemoradiotherapy. These receptors came from a human donor with HPV-associated anogenital cancer.

This rearrangement joins TRBV7-7 to TRBJ2-7; maybe TRBD2 (6 bases). There are 18 residues in the CDR3. Trimming took 5 bases from V and 7 from J, leaving 30 bases between them. Per germline, CDR1 SSHAT and CDR2 FNYEAQ (reference sequence). CDR3 nucleotides: TGTGCCAGCAGCCCCCACCCCTCGCTGGACCGCCTGGGGGGTGAGCAGTACTTC. Its protein is CASSPHPSLDRLGGEQYF.

This sequence joins TRBV12-5 and TRBJ2-3, with TRBD2 identical over 8 bases. This CDR3 comprises 15 residues. Germline V gives CDR1 LGHNT, CDR2 FRNRAP. V was pared by 3 bases and J by 1 base, with 3 bases of the junction left unmatched. The CDR3 nucleotides are TGTGCTAGTGGTTTCGGGGGGGCCGGCACAGATACGCAGTATTTT. This codes for CASGFGGAGTDTQYF.

The chain joins TRBV2 to TRBJ2-1; perhaps TRBD1 as D (7 bases). There are 15 residues in the CDR3. Trimming removed 6 bases at V and 0 bases at J, with 12 bases between. Germline CDR1 SNHLY, CDR2 FYNNEI. The CDR3 is CASRAGQSSYNEQFF. The CDR3, as DNA: TGTGCCAGCAGGGCGGGACAGAGCTCCTACAATGAGCAGTTCTTC.

This clone came up a few times. The chain links TRBV7-8 to TRBJ1-1, with D hard to call. Germline loops: CDR1 SGHVS, CDR2 FQNEAQ. The CDR3 consists of 14 residues. The V end was cut by 0 bases, the J end by 4 bases, with 9 bases between. The CDR3 bases are TGTGCCAGCAGCTTAGCCCCCGTGACCACTGAAGCTTTCTTT. Protein sequence: CASSLAPVTTEAFF. The whole variable domain, filled in from reference TRBV7-8 and TRBJ1-1, reads GAGVSQSPRYKVAKRGQDVALRCDPISGHVSLFWYQQALGQGPEFLTYFQNEAQLDKSGLPSDRFFAERPEGSVSTLKIQRTQQEDSAVYLCASSLAPVTTEAFFGQGTRLTVV.

The chain's CDR3 is CASSFDVHGYTF. CDR3 nucleotides: TGTGCCAGCAGCTTTGATGTCCATGGCTACACCTTC. J is TRBJ1-2 and V is TRBV5-4; D remains unclear. The length of the CDR3 is 12 residues. V lost 2 bases and J lost 6, with 8 bases in between. CDR1 and CDR2 (germline): SGHNT, YYREEE (reference sequence).

The V call is TRBV10-3, the J call TRBJ1-2, with a possible D match to TRBD1 (5 bases). From germline, CDR1 is ENHRY and CDR2 SYGVKD. Trimming stripped 3 bases from V and 8 bases from J, with 13 bases between. This CDR3 comprises 13 residues. CDR3 sequence reads: CAISELPQGGYTF. The CDR3 coding sequence is TGTGCCATCAGTGAACTCCCCCAGGGAGGCTACACCTTC.

This chain uses TRBV18 with TRBJ2-5, with 7 bases identical to TRBD1. V was clipped by 2 bases and J by 3 bases; unmatched bases: 3. CDR1 KGHSH and CDR2 LQKENI come from the germline V gene. The CDR3 length is 14 residues. The CDR3 DNA reads as TGTGCCAGCTCACCAAACAGGGGAAAAGAGACCCAGTACTTC. This sequence encodes CASSPNRGKETQYF. The whole variable domain, filled in from reference TRBV18 and TRBJ2-5, reads NAGVMQNPRHLVRRRGQEARLRCSPMKGHSHVYWYRQLPEEGLKFMVYLQKENIIDESGMPKERFSAEFPKEGPSILRIQQVVRGDSAAYFCASSPNRGKETQYFGPGTRLLVL.

This chain joins TRBV6-5 and TRBJ1-1, with no clear D. Germline V gene lookup returns CDR1 MNHEY and CDR2 SVGAGI. V lost 5 bases, J lost 1 base, and 8 bases lay in between. The CDR3 contains 13 residues. The CDR3 coding sequence is TGTGCCAGCAGTCCGGACGGGAACACTGAAGCTTTCTTT. This encodes CASSPDGNTEAFF.

The chain uses TRBV27 and TRBJ2-3; 10 bases map to TRBD1. Germline values: CDR1 MNHEY, CDR2 SMNVEV (reference sequence). There are 15 residues in the CDR3. The V gene end was trimmed by 0 bases and the J gene end by 7 bases; junction bases not matched to a gene: 4. CDR3 amino acids: CASSLSGQGVNTQYF. In DNA, the CDR3 is TGTGCCAGCAGTTTATCCGGACAGGGGGTGAATACGCAGTATTTT.

This chain joins TRBV21-1 and TRBJ2-1; TRBD1, the table's D call, was not compared with the DNA. TRBV21-1 is assigned pseudogene status. The CDR3 has 18 residues. The CDR3 DNA reads TGTGCCAGCAGCAAAGTTCCTTTGGGACAGGGGGTTGAAAATGAGCAGTTCTTC. Residues: CASSKVPLGQGVENEQFF.

V gene TRBV5-1 combines with J gene TRBJ2-3, with 16 bases lining up with TRBD2. V was pared by 4 bases and J by 6 bases, with 8 bases of the junction left unmatched. CDR1 SGHRS and CDR2 YFSETQ come from the germline V gene. The CDR3 is made up of 17 amino acids. In DNA, the CDR3 is TGCGCCAGCAGCGGGGGACTAGCGGGGGGGCCAGGGGATACGCAGTATTTT. It translates to CASSGGLAGGPGDTQYF.

The rearrangement uses TRBV5-5 and TRBJ1-5, with TRBD1 identical over 8 bases. The CDR3 length is 15 residues. V shed 4 bases, J shed 6 bases, and the junction held 9 bases outside the gene matches. Germline V gives CDR1 SGHKS, CDR2 YYEKEE (reference sequence). The CDR3 coding sequence is TGTGCCAGCAGCGTCGGACAGGGCCGGGGTCAGCCCCAGCATTTT. This gives the protein CASSVGQGRGQPQHF.

The chain carries TRBV21-1 and TRBJ2-1; the table's D call, TRBD1, was not checked against the DNA. TRBV21-1 is classified as a pseudogene. This CDR3 contains 16 residues. CDR3 region: CASSSSALQPYNEQFF. Written as DNA, the CDR3 is TGTGCCAGCAGCTCAAGTGCGCTACAGCCCTACAATGAGCAGTTCTTC.

This chain uses TRBV4-1 with TRBJ2-7; maybe TRBD1 (6 bases). Looked up from germline, CDR1 is MGHRA and CDR2 is YSYEKL. The CDR3 loop spans 14 amino acids. V was shortened by 1 base and J by 4 bases, with 11 bases between the two germline ends. CDR3 sequence: CASSQGSTGYEQYF. The CDR3, as DNA: TGCGCCAGCAGCCAAGGTTCTACAGGGTACGAGCAGTACTTC.

The chain recombines TRBV9 with TRBJ2-1; 10 bases align to TRBD2. The CDR3 loop spans 15 amino acids. CDR1 and CDR2 (germline): SGDLS, YYNGEE. V lost 0 bases to trimming and J lost 7 bases; unmatched junction nucleotides: 4. The CDR3: CASSVGAGGRNEQFF. In DNA, the CDR3 is TGTGCCAGCAGCGTAGGAGCGGGAGGGAGGAATGAGCAGTTCTTC. Complete variable domain (other parts from reference TRBV9 and TRBJ2-1): DSGVTQTPKHLITATGQRVTLRCSPRSGDLSVYWYQQSLDQGLQFLIQYYNGEERAKGNILERFSAQQFPDLHSELNLSSLELGDSALYFCASSVGAGGRNEQFFGPGTRLTVL.

V gene TRBV5-4 combines with J gene TRBJ2-1, with D uncertain. V lost 1 base to trimming and J lost 5 bases, with 13 bases between them. Germline-derived CDR1 and CDR2 are SGHNT and YYREEE (reference sequence). The CDR3 runs to 15 residues. The DNA of the CDR3 is TGTGCCAGCAGCTTGTCAGTCTTGTTGGACAATGAGCAGTTCTTC. Translated, it gives CASSLSVLLDNEQFF.

The gene calls are TRBV19 and TRBJ2-7; TRBD1 might be the D (5 bases). The germline V gene has CDR1 LNHDA and CDR2 SQIVND (reference sequence). Trimming removed 4 bases at V and 0 bases at J, with 7 bases between. This CDR3 spans 13 amino acids. This chain's CDR3 is CASSTDSSYEQYF. The CDR3 DNA sequence: TGTGCCAGTAGTACAGACAGCTCCTACGAGCAGTACTTC. Looking up the rest from reference TRBV19 and TRBJ2-7 gives the full variable domain: DGGITQSPKYLFRKEGQNVTLSCEQNLNHDAMYWYRQDPGQGLRLIYYSQIVNDFQKGDIAEGYSVSREKKESFPLTVTSAQKNPTAFYLCASSTDSSYEQYFGPGTRLTVT.

The chain links TRBV29-1 to TRBJ2-1, with D uncertain. This CDR3 region has 13 residues. Germline V gene data show CDR1 as SQVTM and CDR2 as ANQGSEA. V lost 3 bases to trimming and J lost 8 bases, with 14 bases between them. CDR3 sequence (DNA): TGCAGCGTTGAGGCGGTTCATCGGGATGAGCAGTTCTTC. This translates into CSVEAVHRDEQFF.

The chain is built from TRBV11-2 and TRBJ2-7, with 11 bases matching TRBD2. V lost 4 bases to trimming and J lost 0 bases; unmatched junction nucleotides: 8. Germline loops: CDR1 SGHAT, CDR2 FQNNGV. The CDR3 covers 17 residues. CDR3 amino acids: CASSSRATSGASYEQYF. The CDR3 DNA reads TGTGCCAGCAGCTCTAGGGCGACTAGCGGGGCCTCCTACGAGCAGTACTTC.

This chain connects TRBV7-2 to TRBJ2-7, with D perhaps TRBD1 or TRBD2 (5 bases each). V dropped 9 bases and J dropped 2 bases, with 14 bases sitting between them. Germline-derived CDR1 and CDR2 are SGHTA and FQGNSA. The CDR3 spans 13 residues. CDR3 in amino acids: CARARGRAYEQYF. Here the CDR3 DNA reads TGTGCCAGAGCGAGGGGCAGAGCCTACGAGCAGTACTTC. The entire variable domain, with the rest obtained from reference TRBV7-2 and TRBJ2-7, is as follows: GAGVSQSPSNKVTEKGKDVELRCDPISGHTALYWYRQSLGQGLEFLIYFQGNSAPDKSGLPSDRFSAERTGGSVSTLTIQRTQQEDSAVYLCARARGRAYEQYFGPGTRLTVT.